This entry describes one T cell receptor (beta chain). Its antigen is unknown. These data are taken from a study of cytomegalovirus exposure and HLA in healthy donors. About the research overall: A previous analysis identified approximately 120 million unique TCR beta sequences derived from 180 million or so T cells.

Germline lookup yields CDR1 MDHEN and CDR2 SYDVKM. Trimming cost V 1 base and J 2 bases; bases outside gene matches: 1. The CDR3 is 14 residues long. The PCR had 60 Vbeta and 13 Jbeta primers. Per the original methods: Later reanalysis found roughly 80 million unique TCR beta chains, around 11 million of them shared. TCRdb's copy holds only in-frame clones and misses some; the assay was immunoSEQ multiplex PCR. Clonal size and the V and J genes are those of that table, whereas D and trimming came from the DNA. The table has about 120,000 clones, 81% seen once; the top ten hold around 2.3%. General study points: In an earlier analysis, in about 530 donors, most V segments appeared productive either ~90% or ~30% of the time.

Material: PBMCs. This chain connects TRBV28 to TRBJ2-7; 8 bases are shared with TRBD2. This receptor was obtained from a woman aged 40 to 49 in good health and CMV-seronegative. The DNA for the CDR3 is TGTGCCAGCAGTTTATCGGGAGGGACCTACGAGCAGTACTTC. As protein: CASSLSGGTYEQYF.